This passage covers 28 T cell receptor beta chains from one sample sequenced in a study of T cells expressing NK-cell markers (dated by TCRdb to 2018 to 2020). The library was produced with 5' RACE. The run used an Illumina HiSeq 2000. TCRdb reprocessed the reads into one record per CDR3 protein sequence, lacking DNA. The table for this sample shows over 250,000 distinct CDR3 sequences. The ten top clones hold about 4% of the sample. Source material: blood T cells: a sorted CD56 or NKG2C T cell subset, CD4+ or CD8+ T cells, or bulk PBMC T cells (not recorded which). The receptors were gathered from a woman between 18 and 70 years old in good health.

J is TRBJ1-2 and V is TRBV5-5; TCRdb indicates TRBD1, and absent DNA this call remains unverified. Per the germline V gene, CDR1 is SGHKS and CDR2 is YYEKEE (reference sequence). The CDR3 contains 15 residues. CDR3 loop: CASSSGQGHNYGYTF.

CDR3 sequence: CSAPGQGGPFTGYTF. The V call is TRBV20-1, the J call TRBJ1-2; no DNA is available, so the TRBD1 call from TCRdb remains unchecked. The CDR3 is made up of 15 amino acids. The germline CDR1 and CDR2 sequences are DFQATT and SNEGSKA (reference sequence).

The rearrangement joins TRBV10-3 to TRBJ2-3; lacking DNA, the TRBD2 call made by TCRdb goes unchecked. The CDR3 consists of 15 residues. Germline values: CDR1 ENHRY, CDR2 SYGVKD. The CDR3 reads CAISDLAGGSDTQYF.

V and J are TRBV9 and TRBJ2-7; TCRdb lists TRBD1, though no DNA is available to test this call. Germline V CDR1 and CDR2: SGDLS, YYNGEE. The CDR3 has 15 amino acids. Here the CDR3 reads CASSVTAGGTYEQYF.

This chain uses TRBV6-6 with TRBJ2-7; TCRdb returns TRBD2, unconfirmable since there is no DNA. This CDR3 spans 13 amino acids. Germline CDR1 is MNHNY and CDR2 is SVGAGI (reference sequence). The CDR3 reads CASSYEGRYEQYF.

The V gene is TRBV14, the J gene TRBJ1-2; TCRdb calls TRBD1, which cannot be checked without DNA. The length of the CDR3 is 15 residues. Germline V gene sequence: CDR1 SGHDN, CDR2 FVKESK. CDR3 loop: CASSQDRDRGYGYTF. Full variable domain (missing parts from reference TRBV14 and TRBJ1-2): EAGVTQFPSHSVIEKGQTVTLRCDPISGHDNLYWYRRVMGKEIKFLLHFVKESKQDESGMPNNRFLAERTGGTYSTLKVQPAELEDSGVYFCASSQDRDRGYGYTFGSGTRLTVV.

The chain links TRBV12-3 or TRBV12-4 to TRBJ1-4. There are 13 residues in the CDR3. The CDR3 protein is CASRDFGLEKLFF.

The gene calls are TRBV10-3 and TRBJ2-5; TCRdb selects TRBD2, and the lack of DNA leaves this call unchecked. Germline V lookup: CDR1 ENHRY, CDR2 SYGVKD. The CDR3 is 13 amino acids. The CDR3 protein is CAISDGPEETQYF.

The J gene is TRBJ2-3, the V gene TRBV10-3; lacking DNA, the TRBD2 call made by TCRdb goes unchecked. Germline V gene sequence: CDR1 ENHRY, CDR2 SYGVKD. The CDR3 consists of 12 residues. The CDR3 is CAIRAAGDTQYF.

V is TRBV20-1 and J is TRBJ1-2; checking the TCRdb D call of TRBD1 is not possible without DNA. Per the germline V gene, CDR1 is DFQATT and CDR2 is SNEGSKA (reference sequence). This CDR3 is 12 amino acids long. CDR3: CSVVDRFYGYTF.

The rearrangement joins TRBV19 to TRBJ1-2; TCRdb's assignment of TRBD1 cannot be checked, as there is no DNA. The CDR3 has 14 amino acids. Germline CDR1 and CDR2: LNHDA and SQIVND (reference sequence). CDR3 protein: CASSIRREGGGYTF.

J is TRBJ2-1 and V is TRBV5-1; the D gene TCRdb calls, TRBD1, cannot be checked with no DNA. This CDR3 is built from 15 residues. The germline gives CDR1 SGHRS, CDR2 YFSETQ. CDR3 region: CASSPDTLTYNEQFF.

CDR3 region: CASSFGGHGNTIYF. V gene TRBV12-3 or TRBV12-4 combines with J gene TRBJ1-3; TCRdb's assignment of TRBD1 cannot be checked, as there is no DNA. The CDR3 runs 14 residues.

The J gene is TRBJ2-2, the V gene TRBV5-1; TCRdb's assignment of TRBD2 cannot be checked, as there is no DNA. From germline, CDR1 is SGHRS and CDR2 YFSETQ. CDR3 length equals 16 residues. The CDR3 sequence is CASSSAGGPYTGELFF. Full variable domain (outside the CDR3, taken from reference TRBV5-1 and TRBJ2-2): KAGVTQTPRYLIKTRGQQVTLSCSPISGHRSVSWYQQTPGQGLQFLFEYFSETQRNKGNFPGRFSGRQFSNSRSEMNVSTLELGDSALYLCASSSAGGPYTGELFFGEGSRLTVL.

The rearrangement uses TRBV6-1 and TRBJ2-1; the TCRdb D gene call, TRBD2, has no DNA to confirm it. The germline V gene encodes CDR1 MNHNS and CDR2 SASEGT. The CDR3 covers 15 residues. This CDR3 is CASSAPGTSGRGQFF.

The rearrangement links TRBV10-3 to TRBJ2-3; without DNA, the TCRdb call of TRBD1 cannot be checked. The germline V gene has CDR1 ENHRY and CDR2 SYGVKD. The CDR3 length is 14 residues. The CDR3 loop is CAISEGRDTDTQYF.

This rearrangement joins TRBV27 to TRBJ1-6. The CDR3 consists of 14 residues. The germline gives CDR1 MNHEY, CDR2 SMNVEV (reference sequence). The CDR3 sequence: CASSLSRPYSPLHF.

J is TRBJ2-1 and V is TRBV12-3 or TRBV12-4; TCRdb gives TRBD2 as the D gene, but with no DNA this cannot be confirmed. The CDR3 loop spans 16 amino acids. CDR3 in amino acids: CASSFPRGNSYNEQFF.

The rearrangement links TRBV11-2 to TRBJ1-6; TCRdb gives TRBD1 as the D gene, but with no DNA this cannot be confirmed. Germline V gene sequence: CDR1 SGHAT, CDR2 FQNNGV. The CDR3 spans 14 residues. CDR3 amino acids: CASSANRVGSPLHF.

The rearrangement links TRBV7-9 to TRBJ2-5; the D call from TCRdb, TRBD1, cannot be confirmed without DNA. Germline V gene sequence: CDR1 SEHNR, CDR2 FQNEAQ (reference sequence). This CDR3 region has 16 residues. This CDR3 reads CASSKGQLDGQETQYF.

The J gene is TRBJ2-3, the V gene TRBV7-2; TCRdb gives TRBD2 as the D gene, but with no DNA this cannot be confirmed. The germline CDR1 and CDR2 sequences are SGHTA and FQGNSA. This CDR3 is built from 15 residues. CDR3 sequence reads: CASSTPGLQADTQYF.

J is TRBJ1-1 and V is TRBV5-1; TCRdb reports TRBD1, a call that lacks DNA to check it against. Germline V gene lookup returns CDR1 SGHRS and CDR2 YFSETQ. The CDR3 sequence is 11 residues long. CDR3 loop: CASGQGAEAFF.

This chain joins TRBV11-1 and TRBJ1-6; lacking DNA, the TRBD1 call made by TCRdb goes unchecked. The CDR3 has 18 amino acids. Germline CDR1 is SGHAT and CDR2 is FQDESV (reference sequence). This CDR3 is CASSRRQGQSSYNSPLHF.

The V call is TRBV7-2, the J call TRBJ2-1; TCRdb designates TRBD1, a call that cannot be tested without DNA. The germline CDR1 and CDR2 sequences are SGHTA and FQGNSA. The CDR3 extends over 15 amino acids. CDR3: CASNIAGGWYNEQFF.

This sequence joins TRBV5-1 and TRBJ2-3. Per germline, CDR1 SGHRS and CDR2 YFSETQ. The CDR3 sequence is 13 residues long. CDR3: CASSAIITDTQYF.

The V call is TRBV25-1, the J call TRBJ1-1; no DNA is available, so the TRBD1 call from TCRdb remains unchecked. Germline CDR1 reads MGHDK; CDR2 reads SYGVNS. This CDR3 contains 14 residues. CDR3 residues: CASSHSTENTEAFF.

CDR3 in amino acids: CASTPGWSFPGELFF. The chain couples TRBV7-2 to TRBJ2-2; TCRdb's D call of TRBD1 is untestable without DNA. Germline V gene sequence: CDR1 SGHTA, CDR2 FQGNSA. The CDR3 sequence is 15 residues long. The full variable domain, completed using reference TRBV7-2 and TRBJ2-2, is GAGVSQSPSNKVTEKGKDVELRCDPISGHTALYWYRQSLGQGLEFLIYFQGNSAPDKSGLPSDRFSAERTGGSVSTLTIQRTQQEDSAVYLCASTPGWSFPGELFFGEGSRLTVL.

The chain uses TRBV5-1 and TRBJ2-2; TCRdb gives TRBD1 as the D gene, but with no DNA this cannot be confirmed. Germline V gene data show CDR1 as SGHRS and CDR2 as YFSETQ. This CDR3 is built from 16 residues. CDR3 residues: CASSSIWGLNTGELFF.